This paragraph covers one T cell receptor (beta chain) sequence. This record belongs to a study of blood T cell repertoires in COVID-19. Study-level information: PBMCs, B-cell-depleted T cells, or T cells were the source of the cDNA or gDNA that made up the material.

Original handling: Using reference gene primer amplification, nucleated cell counts were estimated. The method was immunoSEQ multiplex PCR; TCRdb's version includes in-frame clones alone and lacks a portion of them. Clone size and V and J calls were adopted from that table, with D and trimming inferred from the DNA. The data show roughly 200,000 clones, with roughly 85% seen just once and around 5.2% held by the top ten. Material: peripheral blood. This sequence was found in a woman aged 80 or older with acute or convalescent COVID-19.

DNA for the CDR3: TGTGCCAGCAGTCGCACGACTAGCGGGAAATCAGAGACCCAGTACTTC. Amino acid sequence: CASSRTTSGKSETQYF. V and J are TRBV28 and TRBJ2-5; 11 positions agree with TRBD2. The CDR3 sequence is 16 residues long. Trimming cost V 5 bases and J 4 bases; bases outside gene matches: 9. Germline V gene sequence: CDR1 MDHEN, CDR2 SYDVKM.